This is a list of T cell receptor beta chains from one sample in a study of CD8+CD57+ T cells in acquired aplastic anemia. TCRdb passed the reads through MiXCR, listing each CDR3 protein once. The table has some 130,000 distinct CDR3 sequences, about 48% seen once. Sample: sorted CD4+, CD8+, or CD8+CD57+ T cells (not recorded which) from PBMCs. Source of these receptors: a human donor in good health, serving as a control. Each CDR3 is given with its conserved first and last residue. The order of the fields is D gene, J gene, clone size, V gene, CDR3 protein, CDR3 DNA. The D gene is left open where the match is weak. A clone size is listed for some rows: how often the clone was seen (once, few, many), or a class if it is expanded.

D: NA; J: TRBJ2-1; size: many; V: TRBV7-2; CDR3: CASSPDQWPYNEQFF; DNA: TGTGCCAGCAGCCCCGACCAGTGGCCCTACAATGAGCAGTTCTTC
D: NA; J: TRBJ1-1; size: NA; V: TRBV19; CDR3: CASSKGGRGRTEAFF; DNA: TGTGCCAGTAGTAAGGGGGGCAGGGGACGAACTGAAGCTTTCTTT
D: NA; J: TRBJ1-1; size: NA; V: TRBV10-3; CDR3: CAISEGDGLNTEAFF; DNA: TGTGCCATCAGTGAGGGGGACGGCTTGAACACTGAAGCTTTCTTT
D: TRBD2; J: TRBJ2-7; size: NA; V: TRBV2; CDR3: CASRPGLANYEQYF; DNA: TGTGCCAGCAGGCCGGGACTAGCGAACTACGAGCAGTACTTC
D: NA; J: TRBJ2-7; size: NA; V: TRBV20-1; CDR3: CSARDISSSYEQYF; DNA: TGCAGTGCACGGGACATTTCGAGCTCCTACGAGCAGTACTTC
D: TRBD2; J: TRBJ2-5; size: NA; V: TRBV7-3; CDR3: CASSLRGLAGGSETQYF; DNA: TGTGCCAGCAGTTTACGGGGACTAGCGGGGGGGTCTGAGACCCAGTACTTC
D: TRBD1; J: TRBJ1-1; size: many; V: TRBV6-1; CDR3: CASSRTGGTEAFF; DNA: TGTGCCAGCTCCCGGACAGGGGGAACTGAAGCTTTCTTT
D: NA; J: TRBJ2-7; size: many; V: TRBV7-2; CDR3: CASSLQGASYEQYF; DNA: TGCGCCAGCAGCTTGCAGGGTGCGTCCTACGAGCAGTACTTC
D: TRBD1; J: TRBJ1-5; size: many; V: TRBV5-6; CDR3: CASSLGQLNQPQHF; DNA: TGTGCCAGCAGCCTGGGACAGCTCAATCAGCCCCAGCATTTT
D: NA; J: TRBJ2-7; size: NA; V: TRBV5-8; CDR3: CASSPRGGAVWYF; DNA: TGTGCCAGCAGCCCTAGAGGGGGGGCAGTTTGGTACTTC
D: TRBD1; J: TRBJ2-1; size: few; V: TRBV4-1; CDR3: CASSQGESTGIPYNEQFF; DNA: TGCGCCAGCAGCCAAGGGGAATCGACAGGGATCCCCTACAATGAGCAGTTCTTC
D: NA; J: TRBJ2-5; size: many; V: TRBV4-3; CDR3: CASSPGAGGGPETQYF; DNA: TGCGCCAGCAGCCCGGGGGCAGGGGGGGGCCCGGAGACCCAGTACTTC
D: NA; J: TRBJ2-7; size: medium-sized; V: TRBV7-8; CDR3: CASGTEYEQYF; DNA: TGTGCCAGCGGGACTGAGTACGAGCAGTACTTC
D: NA; J: TRBJ2-7; size: once; V: TRBV10-2; CDR3: CASSVQGNYEQYF; DNA: TGCGCCAGCAGTGTCCAGGGGAACTACGAGCAGTACTTC
D: NA; J: TRBJ2-5; size: many; V: TRBV5-1; CDR3: CASSLAGQRQETQYF; DNA: TGCGCCAGCAGCTTGGCCGGGCAGCGCCAAGAGACCCAGTACTTC
D: TRBD1; J: TRBJ2-7; size: NA; V: TRBV4-3; CDR3: CASSPSSQGAYEQYF; DNA: TGCGCCAGCAGCCCCTCATCTCAGGGGGCCTACGAGCAGTACTTC
D: TRBD2; J: TRBJ2-7; size: NA; V: TRBV14; CDR3: CASSQWRLAVIPQYF; DNA: TGTGCCAGCAGCCAGTGGCGACTAGCGGTCATCCCCCAGTACTTC
D: NA; J: TRBJ2-7; size: NA; V: TRBV7-3; CDR3: CASDGYSYEQYF; DNA: TGTGCCAGCGATGGCTACTCCTACGAGCAGTACTTC
D: NA; J: TRBJ2-2; size: many; V: TRBV2; CDR3: CASRSGLNTGELFF; DNA: TGTGCCAGCAGAAGTGGTCTTAACACCGGGGAGCTGTTTTTT
D: NA; J: TRBJ1-6; size: NA; V: TRBV4-1; CDR3: CASSQVLGAGYSPLHF; DNA: TGCGCCAGCAGCCAAGTTCTGGGGGCTGGGTATTCACCCCTCCACTTT